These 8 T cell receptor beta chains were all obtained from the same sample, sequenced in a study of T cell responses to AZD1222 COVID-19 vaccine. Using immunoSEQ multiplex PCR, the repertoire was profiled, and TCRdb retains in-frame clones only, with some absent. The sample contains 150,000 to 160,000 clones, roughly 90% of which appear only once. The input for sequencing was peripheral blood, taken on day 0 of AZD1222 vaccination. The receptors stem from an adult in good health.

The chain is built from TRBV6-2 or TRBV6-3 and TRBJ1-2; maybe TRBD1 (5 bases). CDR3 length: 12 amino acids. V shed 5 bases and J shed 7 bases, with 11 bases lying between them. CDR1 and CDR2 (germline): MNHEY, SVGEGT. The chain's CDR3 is CASSGRDPGYTF. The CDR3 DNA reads TGTGCCAGCAGTGGACGGGACCCTGGCTACACCTTC.

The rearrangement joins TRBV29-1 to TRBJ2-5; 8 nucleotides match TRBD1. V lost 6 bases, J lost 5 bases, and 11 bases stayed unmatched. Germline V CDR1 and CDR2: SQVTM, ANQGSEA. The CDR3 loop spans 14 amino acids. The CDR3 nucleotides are TGCAGCGTGCTTCAGGGGGCAATTGGGGAGACCCAGTACTTC. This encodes CSVLQGAIGETQYF.

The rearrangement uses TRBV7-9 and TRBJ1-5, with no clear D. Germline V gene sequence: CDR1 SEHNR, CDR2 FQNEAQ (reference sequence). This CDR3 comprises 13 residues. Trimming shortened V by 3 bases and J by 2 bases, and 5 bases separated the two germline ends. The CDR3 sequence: CASSFLGNQPQHF. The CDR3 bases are TGTGCCAGCAGCTTTTTGGGCAATCAGCCCCAGCATTTT.

This CDR3 is CASSLLNSGGVVDTQYF. The CDR3 DNA is TGTGCCAGCAGCTTACTCAATAGCGGGGGGGTAGTAGATACGCAGTATTTT. The gene calls are TRBV7-2 and TRBJ2-3; 11 bases match TRBD2. The V segment lost 2 bases and the J segment 5 bases; nucleotides outside the gene matches: 9. The CDR3 runs 17 residues. The V gene's germline CDR1 is SGHTA and CDR2 FQGNSA.

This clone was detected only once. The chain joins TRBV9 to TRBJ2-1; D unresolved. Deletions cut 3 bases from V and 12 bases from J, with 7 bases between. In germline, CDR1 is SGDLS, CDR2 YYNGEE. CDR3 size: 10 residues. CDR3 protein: CASSEKPQFF. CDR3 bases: TGTGCCAGCAGCGAGAAGCCGCAGTTCTTC.

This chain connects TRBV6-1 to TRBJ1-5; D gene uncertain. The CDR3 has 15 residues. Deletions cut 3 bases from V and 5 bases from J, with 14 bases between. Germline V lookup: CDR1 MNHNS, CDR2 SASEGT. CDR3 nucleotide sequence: TGTGCCAGCAGTGAGCCTCCCGGTTCATATCAGCCCCAGCATTTT. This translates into CASSEPPGSYQPQHF.

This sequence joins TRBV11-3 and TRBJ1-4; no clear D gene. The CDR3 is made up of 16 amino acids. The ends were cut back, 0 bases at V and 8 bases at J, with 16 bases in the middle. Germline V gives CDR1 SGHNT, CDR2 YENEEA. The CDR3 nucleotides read TGTGCCAGCAGCTTAGATCTCGGTACCTTGAAGGAAAAACTGTTTTTT. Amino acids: CASSLDLGTLKEKLFF.

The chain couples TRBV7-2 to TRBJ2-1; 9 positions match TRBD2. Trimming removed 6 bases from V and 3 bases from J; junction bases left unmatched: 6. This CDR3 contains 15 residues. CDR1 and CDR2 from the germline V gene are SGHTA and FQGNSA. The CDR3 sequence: CASRLAGIGYNEQFF. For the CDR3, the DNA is TGTGCCAGCAGACTAGCGGGCATCGGCTACAATGAGCAGTTCTTC.